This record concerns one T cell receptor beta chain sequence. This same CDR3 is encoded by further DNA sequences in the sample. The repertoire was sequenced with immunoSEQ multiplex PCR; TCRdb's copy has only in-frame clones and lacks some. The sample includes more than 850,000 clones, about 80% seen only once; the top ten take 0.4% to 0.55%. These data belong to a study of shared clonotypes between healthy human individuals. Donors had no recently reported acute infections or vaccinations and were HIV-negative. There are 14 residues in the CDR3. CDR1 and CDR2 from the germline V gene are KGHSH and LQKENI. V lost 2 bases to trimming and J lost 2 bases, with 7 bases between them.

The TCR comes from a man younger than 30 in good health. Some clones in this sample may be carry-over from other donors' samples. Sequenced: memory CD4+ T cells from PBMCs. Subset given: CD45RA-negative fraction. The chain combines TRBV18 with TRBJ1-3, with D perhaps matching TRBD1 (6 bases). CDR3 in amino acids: CASSPGGTGNTIYF. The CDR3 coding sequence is TGTGCCAGCTCACCAGGGGGCACTGGAAACACCATATATTTT. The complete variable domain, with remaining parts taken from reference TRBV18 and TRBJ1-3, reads NAGVMQNPRHLVRRRGQEARLRCSPMKGHSHVYWYRQLPEEGLKFMVYLQKENIIDESGMPKERFSAEFPKEGPSILRIQQVVRGDSAAYFCASSPGGTGNTIYFGEGSWLTVV.